This is a list of T cell receptor beta chains from one sample in a study of blood T cell repertoires in COVID-19. The repertoire was sequenced with immunoSEQ multiplex PCR; TCRdb's copy has only in-frame clones and lacks some. This sample yields over 200,000 clones, of which 80% to 90% are seen a single time; roughly 1.5% belongs to the top ten. Sequencing used peripheral blood. The receptors stem from a man aged 18 to 35 with active or convalescent COVID-19. CDR3s include the opening cysteine and the closing phenylalanine or tryptophan. The D gene is left open where the match is weak. Clone size is shown for a subset of rows, as once, few, many or a class of expanded clone.

v_gene	abundance	j_gene	d_gene	CDR3nt	CDR3aa
TRBV4-3	NA	TRBJ2-2	NA	TGCGCCAGCAGCCAAGAGGGGGGAGTTTCGAGGGAGCTGTTTTTT	CASSQEGGVSRELFF
TRBV5-4	NA	TRBJ2-7	NA	TGTGCCAGCAGCCCGGGGTCCCGGGGGACCTACGAGCAGTACTTC	CASSPGSRGTYEQYF
TRBV5-1	NA	TRBJ1-2	NA	TGCGCCAGCAGCCCGGACAGTTACTATGGCTACACCTTC	CASSPDSYYGYTF
TRBV28	once	TRBJ1-5	TRBD1	TGTGCCAGCAGATCCGACAGGGGAAGGGATCAGCCCCAGCATTTT	CASRSDRGRDQPQHF
TRBV7-9	NA	TRBJ1-1	NA	TGTGCCAGCAGCCCCGAGCCTCGACGGGAGACTGAAGCTTTCTTT	CASSPEPRRETEAFF
TRBV5-4	NA	TRBJ2-7	TRBD2	TGTGCCAGCAGCCCCCGTAGTGGGGGGGGCGAGCAGTACTTC	CASSPRSGGGEQYF
TRBV7-9	NA	TRBJ2-3	NA	TGTGCCAGCAGCTTCGCGGTGAGCCGCCCTAGCACAGATACGCAGTATTTT	CASSFAVSRPSTDTQYF
TRBV28	NA	TRBJ1-1	NA	TGTGCCAGCAGTTTGGCCACATTTGGGGCAGGTGAAGCTTTCTTT	CASSLATFGAGEAFF
TRBV28	NA	TRBJ1-5	NA	TGTGCCAGCATAGTGGGGCGGTTTTATAGCAATCAGCCCCAGCATTTT	CASIVGRFYSNQPQHF
TRBV6-5	NA	TRBJ2-5	TRBD1	TGTGCCAGCAGTCAAACAGGGGGGCCAGAGACCCAGTACTTC	CASSQTGGPETQYF
TRBV4-1	NA	TRBJ2-5	NA	TGCGCCAGCAGAGGGGCGGGGCAAGAGACCCAGTACTTC	CASRGAGQETQYF
TRBV5-1	NA	TRBJ1-1	NA	TGCGCCAGCAGCTTGCCGGACAGCATGAACACTGAAGCTTTCTTT	CASSLPDSMNTEAFF
TRBV30	once	TRBJ2-7	NA	TGTGCCTGGAGTGGGGGACTTGCCTCCTACGAGCAGTACTTC	CAWSGGLASYEQYF
TRBV11-2	NA	TRBJ2-5	NA	TGTGCCAGCAGCTTAGATCTGACATTTCAAGAGACCCAGTACTTC	CASSLDLTFQETQYF
TRBV28	NA	TRBJ2-7	NA	TGTGCCAGCGCCGGGGCCAGGGGAGCCTACGAGCAGTACTTC	CASAGARGAYEQYF
TRBV7-2	NA	TRBJ1-6	TRBD1	TGTGCCAGCAGCCCCGGACAGGGGAGTTCACCCCTCCACTTT	CASSPGQGSSPLHF
TRBV28	NA	TRBJ1-2	NA	TGTGCCAGCAGTTTAGACAGGAAATTGTATGGCTACACCTTC	CASSLDRKLYGYTF
TRBV10-3	NA	TRBJ2-7	TRBD2	TGTGCCATCAGTGAGGGACTAGCGGGACCCCTCTCCTACGAGCAGTACTTC	CAISEGLAGPLSYEQYF
TRBV5-1	NA	TRBJ2-6	NA	TGCGCCAGCAGCTTGCAAGAGCCTGGGGCCAACGTCCTGACTTTC	CASSLQEPGANVLTF
TRBV10-3	NA	TRBJ2-2	NA	TGTGCCATCAGTGGTGGCGGAAGAAACACCGGGGAGCTGTTTTTT	CAISGGGRNTGELFF
TRBV11-1	NA	TRBJ2-7	TRBD1	TGTGCCAGCAGCGCCTACAGGGGTTCCTACGAGCAGTACTTC	CASSAYRGSYEQYF
TRBV7-9	NA	TRBJ1-1	TRBD1	TGTGCCAGCAGCACCAAAGTAGGGCAGGGGGCACCCACAATGAACACTGAAGCTTTCTTT	CASSTKVGQGAPTMNTEAFF
TRBV14	NA	TRBJ2-7	TRBD2	TGTGCCAGCAGCCAAGACAGCGGGGCTTTCTCCTACGAGCAGTACTTC	CASSQDSGAFSYEQYF
TRBV11-2	NA	TRBJ2-2	NA	TGTGCCAGCAGCCGAACAGGGCTGGGTAACACCGGGGAGCTGTTTTTT	CASSRTGLGNTGELFF
TRBV29-1	NA	TRBJ1-2	TRBD1	TGCAGCGTTCAAGACAGGGCGGAAGGCGGCTACACCTTC	CSVQDRAEGGYTF